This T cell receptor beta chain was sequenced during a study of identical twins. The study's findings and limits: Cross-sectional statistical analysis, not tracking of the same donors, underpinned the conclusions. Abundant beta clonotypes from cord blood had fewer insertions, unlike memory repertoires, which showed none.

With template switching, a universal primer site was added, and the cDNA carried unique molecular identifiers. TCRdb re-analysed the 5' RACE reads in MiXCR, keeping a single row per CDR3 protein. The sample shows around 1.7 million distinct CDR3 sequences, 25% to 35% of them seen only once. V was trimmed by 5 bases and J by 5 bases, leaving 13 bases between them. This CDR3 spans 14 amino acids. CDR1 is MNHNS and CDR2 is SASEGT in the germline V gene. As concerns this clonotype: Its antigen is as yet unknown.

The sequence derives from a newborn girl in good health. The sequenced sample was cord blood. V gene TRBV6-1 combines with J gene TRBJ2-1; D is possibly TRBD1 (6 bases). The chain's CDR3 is CASSTGTTNNEQFF. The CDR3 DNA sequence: TGTGCCAGCAGTACAGGGACCACCAACAATGAGCAGTTCTTC.